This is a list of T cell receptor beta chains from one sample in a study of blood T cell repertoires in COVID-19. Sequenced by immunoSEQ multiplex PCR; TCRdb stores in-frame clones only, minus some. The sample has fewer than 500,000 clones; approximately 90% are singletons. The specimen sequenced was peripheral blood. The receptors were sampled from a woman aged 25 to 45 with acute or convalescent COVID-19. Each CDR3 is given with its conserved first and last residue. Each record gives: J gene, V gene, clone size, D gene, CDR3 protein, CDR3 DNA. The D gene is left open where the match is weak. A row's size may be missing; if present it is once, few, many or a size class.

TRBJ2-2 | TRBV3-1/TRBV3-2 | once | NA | CASSPHINTGELFF | TGTGCCAGCAGCCCACATATCAACACCGGGGAGCTGTTTTTT
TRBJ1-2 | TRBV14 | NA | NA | CASSQGRGGYTF | TGTGCCAGCAGCCAAGGACGGGGGGGCTACACCTTC
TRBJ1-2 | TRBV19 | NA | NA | CASSMAGELQGRGYTF | TGTGCCAGTAGTATGGCGGGGGAATTACAGGGACGCGGCTACACCTTC
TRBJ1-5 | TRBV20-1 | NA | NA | CSASASNQPQHF | TGCAGTGCTAGTGCGAGCAATCAGCCCCAGCATTTT
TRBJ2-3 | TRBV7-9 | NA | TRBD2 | CASSLSTSGFTDTQYF | TGTGCCAGCAGCTTATCGACTAGCGGGTTCACAGATACGCAGTATTTT
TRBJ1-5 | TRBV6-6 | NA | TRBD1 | CASSYRQGKEQPQHF | TGTGCCAGCAGTTACAGACAGGGGAAGGAGCAGCCCCAGCATTTT
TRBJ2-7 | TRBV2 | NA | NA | CASSRRTPRQDHYEQYF | TGTGCCAGCAGTCGCCGGACCCCGAGACAGGACCACTACGAGCAGTACTTC
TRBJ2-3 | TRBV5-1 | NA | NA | CASRAGSDTQYF | TGCGCCAGCAGAGCAGGGTCAGATACGCAGTATTTT
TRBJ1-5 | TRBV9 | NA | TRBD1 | CASSAPAGDRGNNQPQHF | TGTGCCAGCAGCGCCCCCGCAGGAGACAGGGGGAACAATCAGCCCCAGCATTTT
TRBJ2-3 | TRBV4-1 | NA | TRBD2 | CASSQVPSGGTDTQYF | TGCGCCAGCAGCCAAGTCCCTAGCGGAGGCACAGATACGCAGTATTTT
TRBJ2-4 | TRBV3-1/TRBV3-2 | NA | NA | CASSQGHLAKNIQYF | TGTGCCAGCAGCCAGGGGCATCTAGCCAAAAACATTCAGTACTTC
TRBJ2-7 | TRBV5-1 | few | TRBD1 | CASRPGQSSSYEQYF | TGCGCCAGCAGACCGGGACAGTCCTCCTCCTACGAGCAGTACTTC
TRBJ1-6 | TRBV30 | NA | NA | CAWSVQSNSPLHF | TGTGCCTGGAGTGTACAGTCTAATTCACCCCTCCACTTT
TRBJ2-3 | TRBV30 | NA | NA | CAWSVWVGGASTDTQYF | TGTGCCTGGAGTGTATGGGTCGGGGGAGCTAGCACAGATACGCAGTATTTT
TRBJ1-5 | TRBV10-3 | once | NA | CAISESGGRGSFQPQHF | TGTGCCATCAGTGAGTCTGGGGGCAGGGGCTCGTTTCAGCCCCAGCATTTT
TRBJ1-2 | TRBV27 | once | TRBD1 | CASSLGQYYGYTF | TGTGCCAGCAGTTTGGGACAGTACTATGGCTACACCTTC
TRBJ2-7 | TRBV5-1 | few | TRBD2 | CASRGTSGGSYEQYF | TGCGCCAGCAGGGGAACTAGCGGGGGCTCCTACGAGCAGTACTTC
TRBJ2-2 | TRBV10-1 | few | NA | CASSGSEGELFF | TGCGCCAGCAGTGGGTCAGAGGGGGAGCTGTTTTTT
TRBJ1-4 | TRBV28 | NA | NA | CASSLPETGPYEKLFF | TGTGCCAGCAGTTTACCCGAGACAGGTCCCTACGAAAAACTGTTTTTT
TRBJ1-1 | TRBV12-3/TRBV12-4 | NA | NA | CASSPHYTEAFF | TGTGCCAGCAGCCCTCACTACACTGAAGCTTTCTTT
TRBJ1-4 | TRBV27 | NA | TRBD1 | CASSQVSDRSQKLFF | TGTGCCAGCAGTCAAGTTTCGGACAGGTCTCAAAAACTGTTTTTT
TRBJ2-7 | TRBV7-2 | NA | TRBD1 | CASSSSGQGQRYEQYF | TGTGCCAGCAGCAGCTCGGGACAGGGCCAGAGGTACGAGCAGTACTTC
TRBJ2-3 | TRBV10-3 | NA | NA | CAITEDSADTQYF | TGTGCCATCACCGAGGATAGCGCCGATACGCAGTATTTT
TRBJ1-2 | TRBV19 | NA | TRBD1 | CASSATPGTGEGGYTF | TGTGCCAGTAGTGCCACCCCCGGGACAGGGGAGGGGGGCTACACCTTC
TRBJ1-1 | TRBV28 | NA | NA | CASIRGGGAWTEAFF | TGTGCCAGCATAAGAGGGGGGGGCGCTTGGACTGAAGCTTTCTTT
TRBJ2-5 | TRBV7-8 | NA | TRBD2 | CASKKELAGEETQYF | TGTGCCAGCAAGAAGGAACTAGCGGGGGAAGAGACCCAGTACTTC
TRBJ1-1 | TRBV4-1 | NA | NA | CASSQATALRDTEAFF | TGCGCCAGCAGCCAAGCGACAGCCCTTAGGGACACTGAAGCTTTCTTT
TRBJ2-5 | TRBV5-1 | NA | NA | CASSFTVGEETQYF | TGCGCCAGCAGCTTCACTGTCGGTGAAGAGACCCAGTACTTC
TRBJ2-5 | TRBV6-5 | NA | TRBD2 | CASSYFGTSGGETQYF | TGTGCCAGCAGTTACTTCGGGACTAGCGGGGGAGAGACCCAGTACTTC
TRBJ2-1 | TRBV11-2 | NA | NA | CASSRVENEQFF | TGTGCCAGCAGCCGGGTGGAGAATGAGCAGTTCTTC
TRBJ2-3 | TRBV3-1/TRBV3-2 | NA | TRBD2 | CASSQAAGGIDTQYF | TGTGCCAGCAGCCAAGCTGCGGGGGGGATAGATACGCAGTATTTT
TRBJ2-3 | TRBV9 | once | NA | CASSPTLVGGARTQYF | TGTGCCAGCAGCCCCACCCTGGTTGGGGGGGCAAGGACGCAGTATTTT
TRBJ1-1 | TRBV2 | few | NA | CASSLGHVMNTEAFF | TGTGCCAGCAGCCTGGGACATGTCATGAACACTGAAGCTTTCTTT
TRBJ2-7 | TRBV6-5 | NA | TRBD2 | CASSSRGLGWDEQYF | TGTGCCAGCAGTTCGCGTGGACTAGGCTGGGACGAGCAGTACTTC
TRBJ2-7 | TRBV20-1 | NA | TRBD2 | CSASGLAGHYEQYF | TGCAGTGCTAGTGGACTAGCGGGGCACTACGAGCAGTACTTC
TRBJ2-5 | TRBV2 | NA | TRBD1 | CASSEWTGRSETQYF | TGTGCCAGCAGTGAATGGACAGGGAGGTCCGAGACCCAGTACTTC
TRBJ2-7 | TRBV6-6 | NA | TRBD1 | CASSRRMTGEVSSEQYF | TGTGCCAGCAGTCGGAGAATGACAGGGGAAGTATCTAGCGAGCAGTACTTC
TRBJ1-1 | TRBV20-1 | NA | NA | CSASSGVRDTEAFF | TGCAGTGCTAGTTCAGGGGTACGGGACACTGAAGCTTTCTTT
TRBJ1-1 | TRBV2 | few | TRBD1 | CASRASSGGGTEAFF | TGTGCCAGCAGAGCAAGCTCAGGGGGAGGCACTGAAGCTTTCTTT
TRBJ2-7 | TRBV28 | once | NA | CATMWGSYEQYF | TGTGCCACCATGTGGGGCAGCTACGAGCAGTACTTC
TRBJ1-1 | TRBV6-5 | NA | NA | CASNQWDKNTEAFF | TGTGCCAGCAACCAGTGGGACAAGAACACTGAAGCTTTCTTT
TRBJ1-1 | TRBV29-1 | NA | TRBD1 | CSAGQGGTEAFF | TGCAGCGCTGGACAGGGAGGGACTGAAGCTTTCTTT
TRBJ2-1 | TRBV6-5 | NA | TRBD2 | CASSKLAGGLVEQFF | TGTGCCAGCAGTAAACTAGCGGGGGGGCTGGTTGAGCAGTTCTTC
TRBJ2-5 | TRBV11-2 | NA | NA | CASSPHMTGTLKQETQYF | TGTGCCAGCAGCCCTCACATGACGGGGACTCTAAAGCAAGAGACCCAGTACTTC
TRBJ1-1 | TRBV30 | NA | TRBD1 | CAWSRAGGTEAFF | TGTGCCTGGAGTCGAGCAGGGGGCACTGAAGCTTTCTTT
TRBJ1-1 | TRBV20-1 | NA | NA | CSAIFRSRAFF | TGCAGTGCTATTTTCCGATCTAGGGCTTTCTTT
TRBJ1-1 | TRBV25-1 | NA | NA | CASSGGSGTEAFF | TGTGCCAGCAGTGGGGGCTCGGGCACTGAAGCTTTCTTT
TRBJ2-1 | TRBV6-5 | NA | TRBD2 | CASSRGGLYNEQFF | TGTGCCAGCAGTCGGGGGGGACTTTACAATGAGCAGTTCTTC
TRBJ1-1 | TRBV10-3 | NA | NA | CAITSTAMMNTEAFF | TGTGCCATCACGTCCACAGCCATGATGAACACTGAAGCTTTCTTT
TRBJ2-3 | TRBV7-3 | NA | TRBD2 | CASSLTLGTSGTDTQYF | TGTGCCAGCAGCTTAACTTTGGGGACTAGCGGCACAGATACGCAGTATTTT
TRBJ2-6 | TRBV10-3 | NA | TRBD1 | CAISPGQGSSSGANVLTF | TGTGCCATCAGCCCGGGACAGGGGTCCAGCTCTGGGGCCAACGTCCTGACTTTC
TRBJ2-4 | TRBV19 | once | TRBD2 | CASSIGLAGAKNIQYF | TGTGCCAGTAGTATAGGACTAGCGGGGGCCAAAAACATTCAGTACTTC
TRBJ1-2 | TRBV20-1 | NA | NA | CSARRHDGYTF | TGCAGTGCTAGAAGACACGATGGCTACACCTTC
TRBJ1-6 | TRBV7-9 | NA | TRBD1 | CASSLTGIHSPLHF | TGTGCCAGCAGCTTGACAGGGATCCATTCACCCCTCCACTTT
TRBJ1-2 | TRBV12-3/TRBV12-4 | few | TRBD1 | CASAPGQGSGYTF | TGTGCCAGCGCTCCGGGACAGGGTTCTGGCTACACCTTC
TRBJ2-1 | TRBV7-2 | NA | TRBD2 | CASSPRTSGGAGEQFF | TGTGCCAGCAGTCCAAGGACTAGCGGGGGGGCCGGTGAGCAGTTCTTC